This T cell receptor (beta chain) was captured in a study of blood T cells in healthy people across ages. A second PCR of roughly 7 to 11 cycles used a sample-barcoded 5' primer and a J-beta primer mix. A single record per CDR3 protein comes from TCRdb applying MiXCR to the 5' RACE reads. The sample holds over 700,000 distinct CDR3 sequences, roughly 25% seen once. This CDR3 comprises 16 residues. V was shortened by 4 bases and J by 11 bases, with 24 bases between the two germline ends. Germline lookup yields CDR1 MDHEN and CDR2 SYDVKM. The same data also went into a second study, on T cells of mothers and their children.

The TCR comes from a boy under 18 in good health. The sequenced sample consisted of blood. This chain joins TRBV28 and TRBJ1-5; a weak D match, TRBD1 (6 bases). CDR3 DNA sequence: TGTGCCAGCAGTTCACGGGGGCGGTCCAACATCATAGCCCAGCATTTT. It codes for CASSSRGRSNIIAQHF.